The T cell receptor beta chain described here comes from a study of cytomegalovirus exposure and HLA in healthy donors. Trimming took off 1 base at V and 9 bases at J, with 7 bases between the two ends. The length of the CDR3 is 12 residues. Germline V CDR1 and CDR2: SGHDN, FVKESK. Both 60 Vbeta primers and 13 Jbeta primers went into the PCR. Using immunoSEQ multiplex PCR, the repertoire was profiled, and TCRdb retains in-frame clones only, with some absent. This sample carries nearly 110,000 clones, roughly four fifths of them seen once, and the ten largest clones take 3% to 4.5%. Findings and limits, study-wide: Immune exposure data for these donors was limited to CMV serostatus. Per a later analysis, HLA-associated TCR beta chains showed more clonal expansion than other, equally common TCR beta chains. Testing in vitro showed a few CMV-associated chains specific for CMV antigens.

This clone was found many times. Its antigen is as yet unknown. Healthy bone marrow donors made up the cohort. Sequencing used PBMCs. The TCR comes from a man aged 60 to 69 in good health and CMV-seronegative. This sequence joins TRBV14 and TRBJ1-3; D is unclear. The CDR3 region has the DNA TGTGCCAGCAGCCAAGTTTGGAGCACCATATATTTT. It codes for CASSQVWSTIYF.